A single count supports the clone carrying this TCR beta chain. These data belong to a study of blood T cell repertoires in COVID-19. TCRdb's table, derived via immunoSEQ multiplex PCR, lists solely in-frame clones and lacks some. The data hold about 80,000 clones, with around 90% observed a single time. This CDR3 region has 12 residues. From germline, CDR1 is MNHEY and CDR2 SVGAGI. Between the trimmed V and J ends, which lost 6 bases and 13 bases, there was a span of 19 bases. The V and J genes are TRBV6-5 and TRBJ2-7; perhaps TRBD2 as D (8 bases). The receptor was isolated from an older man with acute or convalescent COVID-19. Sequenced material: peripheral blood. As DNA, the CDR3 is TGTGCCAGCAGCCTAAACAGGGGACTAGTCTACTTC. Amino acid sequence: CASSLNRGLVYF.